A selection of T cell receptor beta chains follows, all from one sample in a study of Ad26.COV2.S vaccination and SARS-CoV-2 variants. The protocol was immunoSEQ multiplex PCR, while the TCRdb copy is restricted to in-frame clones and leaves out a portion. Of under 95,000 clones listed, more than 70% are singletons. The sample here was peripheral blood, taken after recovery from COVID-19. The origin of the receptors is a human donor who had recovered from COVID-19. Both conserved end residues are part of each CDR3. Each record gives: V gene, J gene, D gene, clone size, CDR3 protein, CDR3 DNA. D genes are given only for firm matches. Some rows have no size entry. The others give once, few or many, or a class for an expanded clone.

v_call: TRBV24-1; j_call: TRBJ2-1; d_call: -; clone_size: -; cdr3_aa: CATSDLLGKQFF; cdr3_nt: TGTGCCACCAGTGATTTGTTGGGGAAGCAGTTCTTC
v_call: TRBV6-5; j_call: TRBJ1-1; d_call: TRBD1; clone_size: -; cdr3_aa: CASSFTGVSGTEAFF; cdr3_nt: TGTGCCAGCAGTTTTACAGGGGTCTCAGGCACTGAAGCTTTCTTT
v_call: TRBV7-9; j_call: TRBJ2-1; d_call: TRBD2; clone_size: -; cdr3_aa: CASSRPSGSSDNEQFF; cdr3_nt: TGTGCCAGCAGCCGACCTAGCGGGAGTAGCGACAATGAGCAGTTCTTC
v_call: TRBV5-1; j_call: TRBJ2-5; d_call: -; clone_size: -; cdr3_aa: CASSLIGKETQYF; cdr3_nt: TGCGCCAGCAGCTTGATCGGAAAAGAGACCCAGTACTTC
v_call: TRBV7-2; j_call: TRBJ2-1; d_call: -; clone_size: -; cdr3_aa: CASSGSGYTYNEQFF; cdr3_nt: TGTGCCAGCAGCGGTAGCGGATACACCTACAATGAGCAGTTCTTC
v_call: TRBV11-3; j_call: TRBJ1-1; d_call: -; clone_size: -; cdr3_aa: CASSPGRGNTEAFF; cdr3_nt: TGTGCCAGCAGTCCGGGGAGAGGAAACACTGAAGCTTTCTTT
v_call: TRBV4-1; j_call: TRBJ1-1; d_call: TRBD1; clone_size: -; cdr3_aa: CASSEWTGRTEAFF; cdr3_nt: TGCGCCAGCAGCGAATGGACAGGGCGGACTGAAGCTTTCTTT
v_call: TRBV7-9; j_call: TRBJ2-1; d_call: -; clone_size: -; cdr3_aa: CASSRTKGRAFF; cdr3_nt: TGTGCCAGCAGCCGGACCAAGGGTCGTGCGTTCTTC
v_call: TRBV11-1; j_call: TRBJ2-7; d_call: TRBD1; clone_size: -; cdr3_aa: CASSWDSSYEQYF; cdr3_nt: TGTGCCAGCAGTTGGGACAGCTCCTACGAGCAGTACTTC
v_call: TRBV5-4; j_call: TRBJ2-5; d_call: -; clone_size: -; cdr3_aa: CASSPGVGGTGETQYF; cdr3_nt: TGTGCCAGCAGCCCAGGGGTCGGTGGGACGGGGGAGACCCAGTACTTC
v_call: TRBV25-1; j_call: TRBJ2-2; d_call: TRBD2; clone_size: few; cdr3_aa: CASSDSGRATGELFF; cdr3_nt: TGTGCCAGCAGTGATAGCGGGAGGGCCACCGGGGAGCTGTTTTTT
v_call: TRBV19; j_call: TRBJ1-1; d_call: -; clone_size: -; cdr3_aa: CASSIMGSSSEAFF; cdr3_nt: TGTGCCAGTAGTATAATGGGGTCTTCCTCAGAAGCTTTCTTT